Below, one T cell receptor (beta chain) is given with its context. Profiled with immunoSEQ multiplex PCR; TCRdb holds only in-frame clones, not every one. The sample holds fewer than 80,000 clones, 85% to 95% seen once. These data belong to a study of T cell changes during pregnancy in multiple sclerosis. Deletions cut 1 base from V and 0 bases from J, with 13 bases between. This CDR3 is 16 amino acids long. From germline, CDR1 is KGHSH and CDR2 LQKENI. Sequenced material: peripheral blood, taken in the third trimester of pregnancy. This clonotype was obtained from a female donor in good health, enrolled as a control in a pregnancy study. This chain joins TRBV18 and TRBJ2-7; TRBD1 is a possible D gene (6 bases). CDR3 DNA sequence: TGTGCCAGCTCACCACAGGACAGCTGGAGCTCCTACGAGCAGTACTTC. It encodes CASSPQDSWSSYEQYF.